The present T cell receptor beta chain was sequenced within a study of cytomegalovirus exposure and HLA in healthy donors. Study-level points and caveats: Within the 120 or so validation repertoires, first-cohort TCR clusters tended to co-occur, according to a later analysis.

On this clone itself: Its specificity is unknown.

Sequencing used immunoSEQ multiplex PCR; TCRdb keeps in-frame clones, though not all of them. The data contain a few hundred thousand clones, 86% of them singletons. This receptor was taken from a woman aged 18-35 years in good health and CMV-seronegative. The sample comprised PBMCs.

The CDR3 sequence is CASSSGTGNTGELFF. CDR3 DNA sequence: TGCGCCAGCAGCTCCGGGACAGGGAACACCGGGGAGCTGTTTTTT. The genes are TRBV5-1 and TRBJ2-2; 8 bases map to TRBD1. V dropped 3 bases and J dropped 1; count of bases not matched to a gene: 2. This CDR3 is built from 15 residues. Germline CDR1 SGHRS, CDR2 YFSETQ.